A selection of T cell receptor beta chains follows, all from one sample in a study of blood T cell repertoires in COVID-19. Clones were sequenced by immunoSEQ multiplex PCR, and TCRdb holds only the in-frame ones, with some missing. The sample yields about 270,000 clones, approximately 86% seen once. Sequenced input: PBMCs or T cells enriched from blood (not recorded which). The receptors were sampled from a woman aged 18-29 years who had recovered from COVID-19. The CDR3 runs from the conserved cysteine through the conserved F or W. The D gene is left open where the match is weak. Only some rows state a clone size, as once, few, many or a class for expanded clones.

clone_size j_call v_call d_call cdr3_aa cdr3_nt
- TRBJ2-2 TRBV6-2/TRBV6-3 - CASSWASPTGELFF TGTGCCAGCAGTTGGGCTAGCCCCACCGGGGAGCTGTTTTTT
- TRBJ1-1 TRBV28 - CASSLFGGGNTEAFF TGTGCCAGCAGTTTATTTGGGGGAGGGAACACTGAAGCTTTCTTT
- TRBJ2-1 TRBV6-5 TRBD2 CASSYSTSGSINEQFF TGTGCCAGCAGTTACTCGACTAGCGGGAGTATTAATGAGCAGTTCTTC
- TRBJ2-1 TRBV19 - CASSIGKDFDYNEQFF TGTGCCAGTAGTATAGGAAAAGACTTTGATTACAATGAGCAGTTCTTC
once TRBJ1-1 TRBV6-2/TRBV6-3 - CASSYGNRGRDTEAFF TGTGCCAGCAGTTACGGTAATCGGGGAAGAGACACTGAAGCTTTCTTT
- TRBJ1-5 TRBV5-5 - CASSLRGAGGSNQPQHF TGTGCCAGCAGCTTGCGGGGGGCAGGTGGGAGCAATCAGCCCCAGCATTTT
- TRBJ1-2 TRBV5-1 TRBD1 CASSLEGTEDGYTF TGCGCCAGCAGCTTGGAAGGGACAGAGGATGGCTACACCTTC
- TRBJ2-5 TRBV25-1 TRBD2 CASSVGLAGVETQYF TGTGCCAGCAGTGTTGGACTAGCGGGAGTGGAGACCCAGTACTTC
- TRBJ1-1 TRBV28 - CASSLWGVGTEAFF TGTGCCAGCAGTTTATGGGGCGTTGGCACTGAAGCTTTCTTT
- TRBJ1-1 TRBV2 TRBD1 CASSEHGQGAGNTEAFF TGTGCCAGCAGTGAACACGGACAGGGGGCCGGGAACACTGAAGCTTTCTTT
once TRBJ2-5 TRBV7-8 TRBD1 CAARDRAQETQYF TGTGCCGCCCGGGACAGAGCCCAAGAGACCCAGTACTTC
- TRBJ2-3 TRBV19 - CASSIALTDTQYF TGTGCCAGTAGTATAGCCCTCACAGATACGCAGTATTTT
- TRBJ1-2 TRBV2 - CASRGHQTARYYGYTF TGTGCCAGCAGAGGCCATCAGACAGCCCGTTACTATGGCTACACCTTC
- TRBJ2-1 TRBV27 TRBD2 CASSPGLVSNEQFF TGTGCCAGCAGTCCGGGACTAGTATCCAATGAGCAGTTCTTC
once TRBJ2-7 TRBV19 - CASSIGQGAYEQYF TGTGCCAGTAGTATCGGACAAGGGGCCTACGAGCAGTACTTC
- TRBJ1-5 TRBV6-5 - CASSTGFGSNQPQHF TGTGCCAGCAGTACAGGGTTCGGAAGCAATCAGCCCCAGCATTTT
- TRBJ1-2 TRBV7-2 - CASSRNRDNYGYTF TGTGCCAGCAGCCGTAACAGGGATAACTATGGCTACACCTTC
- TRBJ2-2 TRBV19 TRBD1 CASSHRDRGDTGELFF TGTGCCAGTAGTCACCGGGACAGGGGGGACACCGGGGAGCTGTTTTTT
- TRBJ1-2 TRBV10-3 - CARTGKWHGYTF TGTGCCAGGACTGGGAAGTGGCATGGCTACACCTTC
- TRBJ1-1 TRBV6-5 TRBD1 CASTYGTAGTEAFF TGTGCCAGCACCTACGGGACAGCCGGCACTGAAGCTTTCTTT
- TRBJ2-1 TRBV10-3 TRBD1 CAISLGQGAGNEQFF TGTGCCATCAGTTTGGGACAGGGGGCGGGAAATGAGCAGTTCTTC
- TRBJ1-2 TRBV14 - CASSPSGRVGVGYTF TGTGCCAGCAGCCCCTCGGGCAGGGTGGGTGTTGGCTACACCTTC
- TRBJ2-1 TRBV11-2 TRBD2 CASSWSGSLYNEQFF TGTGCCAGCAGCTGGAGCGGGAGCCTGTACAATGAGCAGTTCTTC
- TRBJ2-3 TRBV6-1 TRBD2 CASSVTSGYSTDTQYF TGTGCCAGCAGTGTGACTAGCGGGTATAGCACAGATACGCAGTATTTT
- TRBJ2-7 TRBV6-2/TRBV6-3 TRBD1 CASSAGTETYEQYF TGTGCCAGCAGCGCCGGGACAGAGACCTACGAGCAGTACTTC
few TRBJ2-2 TRBV6-2/TRBV6-3 TRBD2 CASSYRPGRGITGELFF TGTGCCAGCAGTTATAGGCCGGGGAGGGGTATCACCGGGGAGCTGTTTTTT
- TRBJ1-6 TRBV12-3/TRBV12-4 - CASSFTGNSPLHF TGTGCCAGCAGTTTTACGGGGAATTCACCCCTCCACTTT
once TRBJ1-5 TRBV19 - CASSPDRNQPQHF TGTGCCAGTAGCCCCGATAGAAATCAGCCCCAGCATTTT
- TRBJ1-5 TRBV19 - CASSQMRYENSNQPQHF TGTGCCAGTAGTCAGATGAGGTACGAGAATAGCAATCAGCCCCAGCATTTT
- TRBJ1-1 TRBV27 - CASSLYPGNTEAFF TGTGCCAGCAGTTTATATCCAGGGAACACTGAAGCTTTCTTT
- TRBJ2-1 TRBV9 TRBD2 CASSGDTGTSGGATNEQFF TGTGCCAGCAGCGGAGACACCGGGACTAGCGGGGGGGCTACAAATGAGCAGTTCTTC
- TRBJ1-2 TRBV5-6 - CASSWGRRGYTF TGTGCCAGCAGCTGGGGGCGCAGGGGCTACACCTTC
- TRBJ2-7 TRBV3-1/TRBV3-2 TRBD2 CASSPRTSGEYEQYF TGTGCCAGCAGCCCTCGGACTAGCGGGGAATACGAGCAGTACTTC
- TRBJ2-5 TRBV4-3 TRBD1 CASSQDRFEGAQETQYF TGCGCCAGCAGCCAAGATCGGTTTGAGGGGGCCCAAGAGACCCAGTACTTC
- TRBJ2-1 TRBV19 TRBD2 CASSIGGGAGNEQFF TGTGCCAGTAGTATTGGCGGGGGGGCTGGTAATGAGCAGTTCTTC
- TRBJ1-1 TRBV27 TRBD1 CASRASDRGVREYTEAFF TGTGCCAGCAGGGCGAGCGACAGGGGAGTAAGGGAGTACACTGAAGCTTTCTTT
many TRBJ1-4 TRBV28 TRBD1 CASSPRPGRGRIGWDEKLFF TGTGCCAGCAGTCCTCGACCTGGCAGGGGGCGTATTGGGTGGGATGAAAAACTGTTTTTT
- TRBJ1-1 TRBV5-4 - CASSLEGVALEAFF TGTGCCAGCAGCTTAGAAGGAGTAGCACTTGAAGCTTTCTTT